Described below is a single TCR beta chain sequence and its context. Categorization into cohorts depended on clinical history that participants reported. The record originates from a study of blood T cell repertoires in COVID-19. The CDR3 length is 16 residues. Germline V gene lookup returns CDR1 MGHRA and CDR2 YSYEKL. Trimming took 1 base from V and 9 from J; bases not matched to a gene: 6. The protocol was immunoSEQ multiplex PCR, while the TCRdb copy is restricted to in-frame clones and leaves out a portion. The sample contains 200,000 to 250,000 clones, 82% of which appear only once. Sample: PBMCs or T cells enriched from blood (not recorded which). The chain uses TRBV4-1 and TRBJ1-6, with 10 bases identical to TRBD1. The TCR sequence derives from a woman aged 55-69 years who had recovered from COVID-19. The CDR3 region is CASSQADRGSSSPLHF. The CDR3 bases are TGCGCCAGCAGCCAAGCGGACAGGGGGAGCAGTTCACCCCTCCACTTT.